The 23 T cell receptor beta chains reported below all come from one sample, sequenced in a study of T cells in Graves' hyperthyroidism and ophthalmopathy. Amplified regions were TCR beta CDR3 sequences from RNA transcripts. TCR CDR3 regions were first amplified by RT-PCR with HTBI primers. TCRdb processed the multiplex PCR reads anew with MiXCR; each CDR3 protein has one entry. Counted here are 400,000 to 500,000 distinct CDR3 sequences, roughly 14% occurring once; the ten biggest clones make up about 13%. Sequenced input: blood. The receptor source for this set is a man between 18 and 35 years old with Graves' ophthalmopathy.

There are many counts of this clonotype. The chain carries TRBV29-1 and TRBJ2-7; 14 bases align to TRBD2. The ends lost 3 bases at V and 4 bases at J; junction bases unmatched: 2. The germline V gene has CDR1 SQVTM and CDR2 ANQGSEA. The CDR3 spans 14 residues. CDR3 in amino acids: CSVDGLAGGYEQYF. In nucleotides, the CDR3 is TGCAGCGTTGATGGACTAGCGGGAGGTTACGAGCAGTACTTC.

The genes are TRBV18 and TRBJ1-1, with D possibly being TRBD1 (5 bases). CDR1 and CDR2 from the germline V gene are KGHSH and LQKENI. The V end was cut by 0 bases, the J end by 5 bases, with 16 bases between. This CDR3 is built from 16 residues. CDR3 nucleotides: TGTGCCAGCTCACCACCGGGACGGCAGGGAGATACTGAAGCTTTCTTT. Translating gives CASSPPGRQGDTEAFF.

This clonotype showed up many times. The rearrangement links TRBV20-1 to TRBJ2-1; D is perhaps TRBD2 (5 bases). The CDR3 has 15 residues. Germline values: CDR1 DFQATT, CDR2 SNEGSKA (reference sequence). V lost 6 bases to trimming and J lost 3 bases, with 18 bases between them. The CDR3, as DNA: TGCAGTGCCCCCCCCCGCGGGTGGATCTACAATGAGCAGTTCTTC. Encoded protein: CSAPPRGWIYNEQFF.

This clonotype was seen ten or more times. The chain recombines TRBV2 with TRBJ2-1, with TRBD2 identical over 8 bases. The CDR3 length is 17 residues. CDR1 is SNHLY and CDR2 is FYNNEI in the germline V gene. After removal of 7 bases from V and 1 base from J, the junction contained 12 bases not matched to a gene. The CDR3 here is CASISSGSFSSYNEQFF. The DNA for the CDR3 is TGTGCCAGCATTTCCAGCGGGAGTTTTAGTTCCTACAATGAGCAGTTCTTC.

This clonotype has only a few counts. V usage is TRBV19 and J usage is TRBJ1-5; a possible D gene is TRBD1 (5 bases). Trimming took off 7 bases at V and 0 bases at J, with 13 bases between the two ends. CDR1 is LNHDA and CDR2 is SQIVND in the germline V gene (reference sequence). The CDR3 runs to 15 residues. DNA of the CDR3: TGTGCCAGTAACGAGGGGTCCTATAGCAATCAGCCCCAGCATTTT. It specifies CASNEGSYSNQPQHF.

There are many counts of this clonotype. This chain links TRBV11-2 with TRBJ1-2; D possibly corresponds to TRBD1 (5 bases). CDR3 length: 17 residues. The germline CDR1 and CDR2 sequences are SGHAT and FQNNGV. Trimming took 5 bases from V and 5 from J, leaving 24 bases between them. The chain's CDR3 is CASSPINRDRAGYGYTF. CDR3 sequence (DNA): TGTGCCAGCAGCCCAATCAACAGAGACAGAGCTGGGTATGGCTACACCTTC.

The V and J genes are TRBV5-1 and TRBJ2-3, with 9 bases that match TRBD2. From germline, CDR1 is SGHRS and CDR2 YFSETQ. This CDR3 comprises 15 residues. The V and J ends lost 5 bases and 4 bases, in that order; junction bases with no gene match: 8. CDR3 DNA: TGCGCCAGCAGGCCAACTAGCGGGTTATCAGATACGCAGTATTTT. It yields the protein CASRPTSGLSDTQYF.

This clonotype has ten or more counts. The rearrangement uses TRBV11-2 and TRBJ2-7; tentatively, D is TRBD1 (5 bases). CDR1 is SGHAT and CDR2 is FQNNGV in the germline V gene. The CDR3 has 16 amino acids. The ends were cut back, 4 bases at V and 5 bases at J, with 21 bases in the middle. As DNA, the CDR3 is TGTGCCAGCAGCTGGGGTGGCGCCAGGGCTTACCACGAGCAGTACTTC. As protein: CASSWGGARAYHEQYF. The whole variable domain, filled in from reference TRBV11-2 and TRBJ2-7, reads EAGVAQSPRYKIIEKRQSVAFWCNPISGHATLYWYQQILGQGPKLLIQFQNNGVVDDSQLPKDRFSAERLKGVDSTLKIQPAKLEDSAVYLCASSWGGARAYHEQYFGPGTRLTVT.

A word on this clonotype: This may stem from a read error, because a much larger clone lies one nucleotide away. The rearrangement links TRBV11-2 to TRBJ2-7, with D possibly matching TRBD2 (5 bases). The V gene's germline CDR1 is SGHAT and CDR2 FQNNGV. The CDR3 is made up of 13 amino acids. Deletions cut 0 bases from V and 6 bases from J, with 9 bases between. The CDR3 sequence is CASSLEASPEQYF. The CDR3 DNA reads as TGTGCCAGCAGCTTAGAGGCTAGCCCCGAGCAGTACTTC.

This clonotype was seen more than once but under ten times. This chain joins TRBV5-4 and TRBJ2-1; D is unresolved. Looked up from germline, CDR1 is SGHNT and CDR2 is YYREEE (reference sequence). V lost 1 base and J 5 bases, leaving 13 bases between the germline ends. The CDR3 is 15 amino acids. This CDR3 is CASSLLWSRDNEQFF. The CDR3 region has the DNA TGTGCCAGCAGCTTGTTATGGAGTAGGGACAATGAGCAGTTCTTC.

This clonotype was seen at least ten times. J is TRBJ2-7 and V is TRBV7-9, with D perhaps TRBD1 (5 bases). The germline V and J ends were trimmed by 5 bases and 5 bases, with 22 bases remaining between them. Germline loops: CDR1 SEHNR, CDR2 FQNEAQ (reference sequence). CDR3 size: 16 residues. The CDR3 region is CASSPRQGPVFHEQYF. As DNA, the CDR3 is TGTGCCAGCAGCCCCCGCCAGGGCCCAGTCTTCCACGAGCAGTACTTC. Complete variable domain (other parts from reference TRBV7-9 and TRBJ2-7): DTGVSQNPRHKITKRGQNVTFRCDPISEHNRLYWYRQTLGQGPEFLTYFQNEAQLEKSRLLSDRFSAERPKGSFSTLEIQRTEQGDSAMYLCASSPRQGPVFHEQYFGPGTRLTVT.

This clonotype was picked up a small number of times. For the CDR3, the DNA is TGTGCCAGCAGCTTAGTTTCCGGCTTCTCTGGAAACACCATATATTTT. Its protein product is CASSLVSGFSGNTIYF. The V gene is TRBV7-2, the J gene TRBJ1-3, with unresolved D. Germline CDR1 and CDR2: SGHTA and FQGNSA. V was pared by 1 base and J by 0 bases, with 10 bases between. The CDR3 is made up of 16 amino acids. Based on the CDR3 plus reference TRBV7-2 and TRBJ1-3, the full variable domain is GAGVSQSPSNKVTEKGKDVELRCDPISGHTALYWYRQSLGQGLEFLIYFQGNSAPDKSGLPSDRFSAERTGGSVSTLTIQRTQQEDSAVYLCASSLVSGFSGNTIYFGEGSWLTVV.

In its sample, this clonotype was seen many times. J is TRBJ1-6 and V is TRBV5-4; 11 bases agree with TRBD1. Per the germline V gene, CDR1 is SGHNT and CDR2 is YYREEE (reference sequence). The CDR3 is made up of 14 amino acids. The V and J ends lost 4 bases and 7 bases, in that order; junction bases with no gene match: 1. Written as DNA, the CDR3 is TGTGCCAGCAGCGGGGACAGGGGGAATTCACCCCTCCACTTT. This encodes CASSGDRGNSPLHF.

J is TRBJ2-5 and V is TRBV12-3 or TRBV12-4; 9 nucleotides line up with TRBD2. The J call may be faulty, since TRBJ2-1 better matches the DNA end. The CDR3 is 12 residues long. In DNA, the CDR3 is TGTGCCAGCAGTTTACTAGCGGGGACCCAGTTCTTC. Its protein product is CASSLLAGTQFF.

This clonotype showed up many times. V and J are TRBV2 and TRBJ2-7; TRBD2 matches at 7 bases. Germline V gives CDR1 SNHLY, CDR2 FYNNEI. J lost 3 bases, V lost 2 bases, and 7 bases had no gene match. The CDR3 runs to 15 residues. CDR3 region: CASSEYWGGGYEQYF. CDR3 nucleotide sequence: TGTGCCAGCAGTGAATATTGGGGGGGAGGCTACGAGCAGTACTTC. The full variable domain, its missing parts supplied by reference TRBV2 and TRBJ2-7, is EPEVTQTPSHQVTQMGQEVILRCVPISNHLYFYWYRQILGQKVEFLVSFYNNEISEKSEIFDDQFSVERPDGSNFTLKIRSTKLEDSAMYFCASSEYWGGGYEQYFGPGTRLTVT.

This rearrangement joins TRBV5-4 to TRBJ2-1; TRBD2 aligns across 10 bases. The V segment lost 4 bases and the J segment 8 bases; nucleotides outside the gene matches: 12. Per the germline V gene, CDR1 is SGHNT and CDR2 is YYREEE (reference sequence). This CDR3 contains 16 residues. The CDR3 DNA follows: TGTGCCAGCAGCCCATCTAGCGGGAGCTTTGTCTATGAGCAGTTCTTC. It codes for CASSPSSGSFVYEQFF. The full variable domain, in which reference TRBV5-4 and TRBJ2-1 provide the parts outside the CDR3, is ETGVTQSPTHLIKTRGQQVTLRCSSQSGHNTVSWYQQALGQGPQFIFQYYREEENGRGNFPPRFSGLQFPNYSSELNVNALELDDSALYLCASSPSSGSFVYEQFFGPGTRLTVL.

The V and J genes are TRBV4-1 and TRBJ2-5; D not resolved. Germline V lookup: CDR1 MGHRA, CDR2 YSYEKL. Trimming removed 1 base from V and 5 bases from J, with 11 bases in between. The CDR3 is made up of 14 amino acids. The CDR3 sequence: CASSQGWRGETQYF. The CDR3 nucleotides are TGCGCCAGCAGCCAAGGGTGGCGTGGGGAGACCCAGTACTTC.

This clonotype has just a few counts. The chain links TRBV6-1 to TRBJ1-1; TRBD1 might be the D (6 bases). The V end was cut by 5 bases, the J end by 7 bases, with 17 bases between. CDR1 is MNHNS, CDR2 SASEGT, per germline. The CDR3 loop spans 14 amino acids. The chain's CDR3 is CASSPTGQFNEAFF. For the CDR3, the DNA is TGTGCCAGCAGTCCAACCGGACAGTTTAATGAAGCTTTCTTT.

This clonotype was observed many times. This rearrangement joins TRBV6-1 to TRBJ1-1; D is unclear. The CDR3 is made up of 14 amino acids. Germline-derived CDR1 and CDR2 are MNHNS and SASEGT. V lost 8 bases to trimming and J lost 4 bases, with 17 bases between them. CDR3 protein: CASGVEGSVTEAFF. DNA of the CDR3: TGTGCCAGCGGGGTGGAGGGCTCCGTCACTGAAGCTTTCTTT.

This clonotype has a count of ten or more. The chain employs TRBV27 and TRBJ2-1, with 8 positions matching TRBD2. From germline, CDR1 is MNHEY and CDR2 SMNVEV (reference sequence). CDR3 length: 14 amino acids. V lost 7 bases, J lost 5 bases, and 7 bases stayed unmatched. CDR3 sequence (DNA): TGTGCCAGCACCATACTAGCGGACCACAATGAGCAGTTCTTC. This gives the protein CASTILADHNEQFF.

The chain has TRBV7-6 and TRBJ2-5, with 7 bases aligning to TRBD2. The J segment lost 2 bases and the V segment lost 4 bases, leaving 10 bases of the junction unmatched. Germline loops: CDR1 SGHVS, CDR2 FNYEAQ. The CDR3 has 16 residues. DNA for the CDR3: TGTGCCAGCAGCTACAATCCGGGGGGATTACAAGAGACCCAGTACTTC. It yields the protein CASSYNPGGLQETQYF.

Many counts were recorded for this clonotype. The chain employs TRBV6-1 and TRBJ2-2; 7 bases agree with TRBD1. CDR3 length equals 15 residues. Germline loops: CDR1 MNHNS, CDR2 SASEGT. J gave up 2 bases and V 7 bases, and 7 bases lay outside the gene matches. The CDR3 sequence is CASMFGQANTGELFF. CDR3 sequence (DNA): TGTGCCAGCATGTTTGGACAGGCTAACACCGGGGAGCTGTTTTTT.

This clonotype was found many times. The V call is TRBV11-2, the J call TRBJ2-7, with D uncertain. Trimming took off 5 bases at V and 5 bases at J, with 10 bases between the two ends. Germline V CDR1 and CDR2: SGHAT, FQNNGV. This CDR3 has 12 amino acids. The CDR3 protein is CASSPISHEQYF. DNA for the CDR3: TGTGCCAGCAGCCCGATAAGCCACGAGCAGTACTTC.